Here is one T cell receptor beta chain with its context. This sample is drawn from a study of blood T cell repertoires in COVID-19. Study as a whole: COVID-19 samples, acute and convalescent, were from the United States, Italy and Spain. Sources were T cells, B-cell-depleted T cells, or PBMCs; the material itself was cDNA or gDNA.

Germline V gene data show CDR1 as KGHSH and CDR2 as LQKENI. With V trimmed by 7 bases and J by 2 bases, 3 bases remained unmatched. The CDR3 sequence is 15 residues long. In the authors' workflow: Estimation of nucleated cell counts relied on the amplification of reference gene primers. Repertoires were generated with immunoSEQ multiplex PCR, while TCRdb's copy carries only in-frame clones and drops some. That table furnishes V, J and clone size, whereas the DNA furnished D and trimming. The table shows hundreds of thousands of clones, with 85% to 90% occurring only once. V and J are TRBV18 and TRBJ2-3; 13 nucleotides agree with TRBD2. Specimen: peripheral blood. This TCR was recovered from a man in his 70s with acute or convalescent COVID-19. The DNA of the CDR3 is TGTGCCAGCTTCGGGACTAGCGGGATCACAGATACGCAGTATTTT. This encodes CASFGTSGITDTQYF.